The 29 T cell receptor beta chains presented below share a single source sample, sequenced in a study of cytomegalovirus exposure and HLA in healthy donors. Primers included in the PCR were 60 Vbeta and 13 Jbeta primers. Generated by immunoSEQ multiplex PCR, the TCRdb table keeps only in-frame clones and is missing some. The table lists approximately 150,000 clones, around 80% of them singletons. Sample: PBMCs. The receptors stem from a woman aged 40-49 years in good health and CMV-seronegative.

The J gene is TRBJ1-3, the V gene TRBV10-3; 7 bases are a match to TRBD1. Trimming took 8 bases from V and 0 from J; bases not matched to a gene: 10. Germline CDR1 reads ENHRY; CDR2 reads SYGVKD. The CDR3 runs to 16 residues. The CDR3 spells CAIALGPGGSGNTIYF. Here the CDR3 DNA reads TGTGCCATCGCTTTGGGCCCAGGGGGCTCTGGAAACACCATATATTTT.

This clone has only a few counts. The chain recombines TRBV7-6 with TRBJ2-1, with 7 bases that match TRBD2. The CDR3 is 17 amino acids. Per germline, CDR1 SGHVS and CDR2 FNYEAQ. J gave up 9 bases and V 6 bases, and 20 bases lay outside the gene matches. The CDR3 DNA reads as TGTGCCAGCAGTCCCTTCCCAAACTCGGGAGGTCTCCCTGAGCAGTTCTTC. Protein sequence: CASSPFPNSGGLPEQFF.

This clone was observed once. The chain recombines TRBV6-6 with TRBJ2-1; D is ambiguous. V lost 2 bases to trimming and J lost 7 bases, with 6 bases between them. The V gene's germline CDR1 is MNHNY and CDR2 SVGAGI (reference sequence). This CDR3 contains 12 residues. CDR3 DNA: TGTGCCAGCAGTTACGTTCGGAATGAGCAGTTCTTC. Amino acids: CASSYVRNEQFF.

The CDR3 nucleotides are TGTGCCAGCAGACACGCCAACACCGGGGAGCTGTTTTTT. Residues: CASRHANTGELFF. The rearrangement uses TRBV25-1 and TRBJ2-2; D gene unclear. The CDR3 contains 13 residues. Germline CDR1 reads MGHDK; CDR2 reads SYGVNS. Between the trimmed V and J ends, which lost 6 bases and 2 bases, there was a span of 7 bases.

V and J are TRBV6-6 and TRBJ1-2, with TRBD1 matching 9 bases. There are 15 residues in the CDR3. The V segment lost 5 bases and the J segment 2 bases; nucleotides outside the gene matches: 6. The germline V gene has CDR1 MNHNY and CDR2 SVGAGI (reference sequence). This chain's CDR3 is CASSQEGQGNYGYTF. CDR3 DNA: TGTGCCAGCAGTCAGGAAGGACAGGGGAACTATGGCTACACCTTC.

This chain joins TRBV6-5 and TRBJ1-2; 7 nucleotides line up with TRBD1. The CDR3 loop spans 13 amino acids. Germline lookup yields CDR1 MNHEY and CDR2 SVGAGI. The ends lost 5 bases at V and 4 bases at J; junction bases unmatched: 4. The CDR3 reads CASSGQAFYGYTF. CDR3 nucleotides: TGTGCCAGCAGTGGACAGGCTTTCTATGGCTACACCTTC.

J is TRBJ2-2 and V is TRBV14; perhaps TRBD2 as D (5 bases). Germline values: CDR1 SGHDN, CDR2 FVKESK. The CDR3 loop spans 14 amino acids. V was trimmed by 4 bases and J by 4 bases, leaving 10 bases between them. In DNA form, the CDR3 reads TGTGCCAGCAGCCCGGGGTTTGTCACCGGGGAGCTGTTTTTT. The encoded protein is CASSPGFVTGELFF. The whole variable domain, remainder taken from reference TRBV14 and TRBJ2-2, is EAGVTQFPSHSVIEKGQTVTLRCDPISGHDNLYWYRRVMGKEIKFLLHFVKESKQDESGMPNNRFLAERTGGTYSTLKVQPAELEDSGVYFCASSPGFVTGELFFGEGSRLTVL.

This clone has more than one count but fewer than ten. The chain uses TRBV7-6 and TRBJ2-2, with D possibly being TRBD1 (6 bases). V was cut by 5 bases and J by 6 bases, with 16 bases left in between. Germline V gene data show CDR1 as SGHVS and CDR2 as FNYEAQ. The length of the CDR3 is 15 residues. The CDR3 sequence is CASSPTLTGPGELFF. The CDR3 nucleotides are TGTGCCAGCAGCCCGACACTAACAGGGCCCGGGGAGCTGTTTTTT.

The chain recombines TRBV6-6 with TRBJ2-7, with 8 bases matching TRBD1. The CDR3 extends over 13 amino acids. CDR1 MNHNY and CDR2 SVGAGI come from the germline V gene (reference sequence). V lost 0 bases to trimming and J lost 13 bases; unmatched junction nucleotides: 8. The chain's CDR3 is CASSYSNRQGSYF. CDR3 DNA sequence: TGTGCCAGCAGTTACTCGAACAGACAGGGGAGTTACTTC.

As DNA, the CDR3 is TGCGCCAGCAGCCCTATCGGAGGCTCCCATCAGCCCCAGCATTTT. Translated, it gives CASSPIGGSHQPQHF. The chain couples TRBV5-1 to TRBJ1-5; the D is unclear. Per germline, CDR1 SGHRS and CDR2 YFSETQ. V was trimmed by 4 bases and J by 5 bases, leaving 16 bases between them. The CDR3 covers 15 residues.

The genes are TRBV4-3 and TRBJ2-1, with 10 bases identical to TRBD2. The germline V gene encodes CDR1 LGHNA and CDR2 YSLEER. The CDR3 is 19 residues long. V dropped 2 bases and J dropped 3; count of bases not matched to a gene: 13. The CDR3 loop is CASSQRQGGGLADYNEQFF. CDR3 DNA: TGCGCCAGCAGCCAACGACAGGGAGGTGGACTAGCGGACTACAATGAGCAGTTCTTC.

This clone was found a few times. The chain employs TRBV10-3 and TRBJ2-1; a weak D match, TRBD1 (5 bases). Trimming took 2 bases from V and 7 from J, leaving 9 bases between them. CDR1 and CDR2 (germline): ENHRY, SYGVKD. This CDR3 is built from 13 residues. The CDR3 sequence is CAISEGQWNEQFF. The CDR3 DNA is TGTGCCATCAGTGAGGGACAATGGAATGAGCAGTTCTTC.

This chain links TRBV9 with TRBJ2-5; D perhaps matches TRBD2 (6 bases). The V gene's germline CDR1 is SGDLS and CDR2 YYNGEE. CDR3 length equals 14 residues. The V end lost 0 bases, the J end lost 1 base, and 7 bases lay between the germline ends. The CDR3 sequence is CASSVGTIQETQYF. CDR3 sequence (DNA): TGTGCCAGCAGCGTAGGGACTATCCAAGAGACCCAGTACTTC.

This chain uses TRBV5-4 with TRBJ1-6, with a weak D call TRBD1 (5 bases). Germline V gene lookup returns CDR1 SGHNT and CDR2 YYREEE (reference sequence). V lost 3 bases to trimming and J lost 0 bases, with 16 bases between them. CDR3 length: 18 amino acids. CDR3 coding DNA: TGTGCCAGCAGCTCCGGGACTCAGGGTGGCTCCTATAATTCACCCCTCCACTTT. Translating it yields CASSSGTQGGSYNSPLHF.

V and J are TRBV27 and TRBJ1-6; maybe TRBD1 (6 bases). CDR3 length: 14 residues. V lost 2 bases and J 6 bases, leaving 8 bases between the germline ends. The V gene's germline CDR1 is MNHEY and CDR2 SMNVEV (reference sequence). The CDR3 sequence is CASSLPRGNSPLHF. Written as DNA, the CDR3 is TGTGCCAGCAGTTTACCCAGGGGTAATTCACCCCTCCACTTT.

V is TRBV6-1 and J is TRBJ1-2, with TRBD1 matching 7 bases. Trimming cost V 4 bases and J 4 bases; bases outside gene matches: 9. CDR1 and CDR2 (germline): MNHNS, SASEGT. The CDR3 has 15 amino acids. The CDR3 DNA sequence: TGTGCCAGCAGTGCGACAATGGACAGGTTCTATGGCTACACCTTC. It specifies CASSATMDRFYGYTF.

The rearrangement joins TRBV28 to TRBJ2-2, with TRBD2 as a possible D gene (6 bases). Germline V gives CDR1 MDHEN, CDR2 SYDVKM. The CDR3 is made up of 14 amino acids. Trimming took 5 bases from V and 4 from J, leaving 11 bases between them. CDR3 residues: CASSTGVRTGELFF. CDR3 coding DNA: TGTGCCAGCAGTACGGGAGTGCGCACCGGGGAGCTGTTTTTT.

V usage is TRBV5-4 and J usage is TRBJ2-7; no definite D call. The V gene's germline CDR1 is SGHNT and CDR2 YYREEE (reference sequence). V lost 0 bases to trimming and J lost 1 base, with 5 bases between them. This CDR3 has 13 amino acids. This chain's CDR3 is CASSLAGSYEQYF. The CDR3 DNA is TGTGCCAGCAGCTTGGCAGGTTCCTACGAGCAGTACTTC. Full variable domain (missing parts from reference TRBV5-4 and TRBJ2-7): ETGVTQSPTHLIKTRGQQVTLRCSSQSGHNTVSWYQQALGQGPQFIFQYYREEENGRGNFPPRFSGLQFPNYSSELNVNALELDDSALYLCASSLAGSYEQYFGPGTRLTVT.

This clone has just one count. One end of the junction does not line up with germline, which may come from a read error. The rearrangement joins TRBV6-6 to TRBJ1-5; 9 bases match TRBD1. The germline gives CDR1 MNHNY, CDR2 SVGAGI (reference sequence). The CDR3 has 16 residues. CDR3 sequence reads: CAGSYSGGQGIQPQHF. The CDR3, as DNA: TGTGCCGGCAGTTACTCTGGAGGACAGGGGATTCAGCCCCAGCATTTT.

The chain recombines TRBV23-1 with TRBJ1-2; perhaps TRBD1 as D (5 bases). TRBV23-1 is identified as an open reading frame with a role that is uncertain. Trimming stripped 7 bases from V and 2 bases from J, with 14 bases between. The CDR3 sequence is 14 residues long. The chain's CDR3 is CASTQAQANYGYTF. DNA of the CDR3: TGCGCCAGCACTCAGGCACAGGCGAACTATGGCTACACCTTC.

The gene calls are TRBV27 and TRBJ1-1; possible D gene TRBD1, 5 bases. Deletions cut 0 bases from V and 13 bases from J, with 18 bases between. CDR3 length: 14 residues. In germline, CDR1 is MNHEY, CDR2 SMNVEV (reference sequence). The CDR3 loop is CASSLSGGVTGVFF. Written as DNA, the CDR3 is TGTGCCAGCAGTTTATCGGGGGGGGTAACAGGTGTTTTCTTT.

This clone appeared once. This rearrangement joins TRBV19 to TRBJ1-5, with a weak D call TRBD1 (6 bases). Germline assignment: CDR1 LNHDA and CDR2 SQIVND (reference sequence). The CDR3 is 15 residues long. V gave up 3 bases and J gave up 4 bases, with 13 bases separating them. The CDR3 sequence: CASSIQGLGNQPQHF. The CDR3 bases are TGTGCCAGTAGTATCCAGGGGCTCGGGAATCAGCCCCAGCATTTT.

The chain carries TRBV4-3 and TRBJ1-6; TRBD1 matches 11 bases. This CDR3 region has 15 residues. The germline V gene encodes CDR1 LGHNA and CDR2 YSLEER. V was pared by 4 bases and J by 7 bases, with 3 bases of the junction left unmatched. The CDR3 reads CASSLGQGANSPLHF. In nucleotides, the CDR3 is TGCGCCAGCAGCCTTGGACAGGGGGCAAATTCACCCCTCCACTTT.

The chain carries TRBV27 and TRBJ2-3; weak D call: TRBD1 (6 bases). Trimming stripped 4 bases from V and 2 bases from J, with 10 bases between. The CDR3 has 14 residues. The V gene's germline CDR1 is MNHEY and CDR2 SMNVEV (reference sequence). CDR3 in DNA: TGTGCCAGCAGTTCAGGGGCAACCACAGATACGCAGTATTTT. Translated, it gives CASSSGATTDTQYF.

The chain links TRBV5-6 to TRBJ1-2; maybe TRBD1 (5 bases). The V gene lost 4 bases and the J gene lost 4 bases, with 14 bases spanning the gap. Germline-derived CDR1 and CDR2 are SGHDT and YYEEEE. This CDR3 spans 14 amino acids. This chain's CDR3 is CASSPLGGGYGYTF. The CDR3, as DNA: TGTGCCAGCAGCCCACTGGGGGGGGGCTATGGCTACACCTTC.

There are a few counts of this clone. The rearrangement uses TRBV5-6 and TRBJ2-3; D is uncertain. The germline V gene has CDR1 SGHDT and CDR2 YYEEEE. This CDR3 is built from 15 residues. V lost 0 bases and J lost 2, with 10 bases in between. CDR3 protein: CASSLALPSTDTQYF. The DNA of the CDR3 is TGTGCCAGCAGCTTGGCACTACCTTCCACAGATACGCAGTATTTT.

The rearrangement joins TRBV25-1 to TRBJ2-5; 10 bases match TRBD1. This CDR3 contains 15 residues. The V and J ends lost 4 bases and 4 bases, in that order; junction bases with no gene match: 6. The germline gives CDR1 MGHDK, CDR2 SYGVNS. The CDR3 spells CASSAGTGDRETQYF. The CDR3 nucleotides read TGTGCCAGCAGTGCCGGGACAGGGGATCGAGAGACCCAGTACTTC. The variable domain in full, with the rest retrieved from reference TRBV25-1 and TRBJ2-5, is EADIYQTPRYLVIGTGKKITLECSQTMGHDKMYWYQQDPGMELHLIHYSYGVNSTEKGDLSSESTVSRIRTEHFPLTLESARPSHTSQYLCASSAGTGDRETQYFGPGTRLLVL.

This chain joins TRBV7-2 and TRBJ1-5, with D uncertain. Germline lookup yields CDR1 SGHTA and CDR2 FQGNSA. Trimming took off 3 bases at V and 5 bases at J, with 5 bases between the two ends. The CDR3 runs 12 residues. CDR3 region: CASSLTDQPQHF. The DNA of the CDR3 is TGTGCCAGCAGCTTGACTGATCAGCCCCAGCATTTT. Full variable domain (remainder filled in from reference TRBV7-2 and TRBJ1-5): GAGVSQSPSNKVTEKGKDVELRCDPISGHTALYWYRQSLGQGLEFLIYFQGNSAPDKSGLPSDRFSAERTGGSVSTLTIQRTQQEDSAVYLCASSLTDQPQHFGDGTRLSIL.

This chain uses TRBV28 with TRBJ1-4, with 10 nucleotides matching TRBD1. V lost 5 bases and J lost 11; bases outside the gene matches: 17. Germline values: CDR1 MDHEN, CDR2 SYDVKM. The length of the CDR3 is 17 residues. In DNA, the CDR3 is TGTGCCAGCAGTATAAACCTGGGGACAGGGGTGAATGGGAAACTGTTTTTT. Translating gives CASSINLGTGVNGKLFF. Filled out from reference TRBV28 and TRBJ1-4, the complete variable domain reads DVKVTQSSRYLVKRTGEKVFLECVQDMDHENMFWYRQDPGLGLRLIYFSYDVKMKEKGDIPEGYSVSREKKERFSLILESASTNQTSMYLCASSINLGTGVNGKLFFGSGTQLSVL.